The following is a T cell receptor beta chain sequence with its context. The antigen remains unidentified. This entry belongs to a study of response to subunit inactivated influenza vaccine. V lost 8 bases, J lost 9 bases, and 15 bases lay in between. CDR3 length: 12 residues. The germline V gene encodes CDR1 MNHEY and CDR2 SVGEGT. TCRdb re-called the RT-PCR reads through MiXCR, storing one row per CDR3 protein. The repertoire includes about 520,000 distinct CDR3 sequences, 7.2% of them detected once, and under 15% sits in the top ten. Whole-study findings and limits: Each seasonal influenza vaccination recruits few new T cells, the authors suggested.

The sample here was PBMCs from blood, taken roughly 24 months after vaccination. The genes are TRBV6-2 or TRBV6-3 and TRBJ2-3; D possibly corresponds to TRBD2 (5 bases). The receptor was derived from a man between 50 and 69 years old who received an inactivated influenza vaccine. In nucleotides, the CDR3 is TGTGCCAGCTGTTCAGCGGAGAGGACGCAGTATTTT. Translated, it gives CASCSAERTQYF.